One and the same sample provided the 4 T cell receptor beta chains below, sequenced in a study of CD8+ T cells in alopecia areata. Following extraction, RNA underwent reverse transcription to cDNA, which served as the sequencing template. The table came from immunoSEQ multiplex PCR; TCRdb's copy has only in-frame clones and leaves some out. This sample has approximately 180,000 clones, with around 63% found just once. This sample comprised CD4+ T cells sorted from blood, obtained at week 0. The receptors were sampled from a human donor with alopecia areata.

This chain's CDR3 is CAWSVPSRFYNEQFF. CDR3 nucleotide sequence: TGTGCCTGGAGTGTACCTAGCCGGTTCTACAATGAGCAGTTCTTC. The V gene is TRBV30, the J gene TRBJ2-1; D may be TRBD2 (5 bases). CDR3 length equals 15 residues. The germline gives CDR1 GTSNPN, CDR2 SVGIG (reference sequence). Trimming stripped 0 bases from V and 3 bases from J, with 12 bases between.

This chain connects TRBV29-1 to TRBJ2-3; D could derive from TRBD1 or TRBD2 (5 bases each). Trimming shortened V by 7 bases and J by 2 bases, and 16 bases separated the two germline ends. The CDR3 contains 14 residues. Looked up from germline, CDR1 is SQVTM and CDR2 is ANQGSEA. The CDR3 DNA reads as TGCAGCGCCCGGGGCGGCGGGTCCACAGATACGCAGTATTTT. It specifies CSARGGGSTDTQYF.

This clone was seen only a few times. V and J are TRBV4-3 and TRBJ2-5; D gene unclear. Trimming cost V 0 bases and J 1 base, with 9 bases left between them. Germline V lookup: CDR1 LGHNA, CDR2 YSLEER. The CDR3 spans 15 residues. The CDR3 protein is CASSQEVYSQETQYF. Here the CDR3 DNA reads TGCGCCAGCAGCCAAGAGGTATATTCCCAAGAGACCCAGTACTTC.

The rearrangement uses TRBV11-3 and TRBJ2-7; possibly TRBD2 for D (5 bases). The V and J ends lost 4 bases and 3 bases respectively, with 13 bases between them. CDR1 is SGHNT, CDR2 YENEEA, per germline. This CDR3 is 14 amino acids long. The CDR3 region is CASSSHDGDYEQYF. DNA for the CDR3: TGTGCCAGCAGCTCTCACGACGGGGACTACGAGCAGTACTTC. Full variable domain (missing parts from reference TRBV11-3 and TRBJ2-7): EAGVVQSPRYKIIEKKQPVAFWCNPISGHNTLYWYLQNLGQGPELLIRYENEEAVDDSQLPKDRFSAERLKGVDSTLKIQPAELGDSAVYLCASSSHDGDYEQYFGPGTRLTVT.